One sample yielded the 27 T cell receptor beta chains listed below, sequenced in a study of T-cell reconstitution after alpha-beta-depleted transplantation in children. Unique molecular identifiers featured in how the TCRbeta library was prepared. Each CDR3 protein is one row after TCRdb ran MiXCR on the PCR reads. The sample yields 500,000 to 600,000 distinct CDR3 sequences, more than 20% seen once. The sample was PBMCs, taken before TCRalphabeta/CD19-depleted stem cell transplant. These TCRs come from a boy less than two years old with Wiskott-Aldrich syndrome, due to receive a stem cell transplant.

As for this clonotype: Without the conserved terminal phenylalanine or tryptophan, this CDR3 likely stems from a read error. V usage is TRBV20-1 and J usage is TRBJ1-1; D is undetermined. The CDR3 is 14 amino acids. The germline gives CDR1 DFQATT, CDR2 SNEGSKA (reference sequence). Trimming shortened V by 1 base and J by 5 bases, and 14 bases separated the two germline ends. The CDR3 region has the DNA TGCAGTGCTAGAGCAGGAGTTGTTTATACTGAAGCTTTCTTG. Its protein is CSARAGVVYTEAFL.

The rearrangement uses TRBV10-3 and TRBJ2-7; D tentatively fits TRBD1 or TRBD2 (6 bases each). CDR3 length equals 17 residues. Germline V lookup: CDR1 ENHRY, CDR2 SYGVKD. Trimming removed 0 bases at V and 3 bases at J, with 18 bases between. CDR3 DNA: TGTGCCATCAGTGAGTCCGTTTTGGAGGGGGGAAGCTACGAGCAGTACTTC. It yields the protein CAISESVLEGGSYEQYF.

This clonotype was observed a handful of times. The chain carries TRBV5-6 and TRBJ2-4; 10 bases fit TRBD1. V was clipped by 0 bases and J by 5 bases; unmatched bases: 5. Germline V gene lookup returns CDR1 SGHDT and CDR2 YYEEEE. This CDR3 contains 16 residues. In DNA form, the CDR3 reads TGTGCCAGCAGCTTGGTGGGACAGGGGATTCAAAACATTCAGTACTTC. Translated, it gives CASSLVGQGIQNIQYF.

The chain combines TRBV5-1 with TRBJ2-2; weak D call: TRBD1 (6 bases). V lost 0 bases, J lost 7 bases, and 10 bases lay in between. CDR1 is SGHRS and CDR2 is YFSETQ in the germline V gene. There are 14 residues in the CDR3. The CDR3 region is CASSLGGPDGELFF. In nucleotides, the CDR3 is TGCGCCAGCAGCTTGGGGGGGCCGGACGGGGAGCTGTTTTTT.

The chain uses TRBV5-1 and TRBJ2-3; 13 bases fit TRBD2. The V segment lost 4 bases and the J segment 1 base; nucleotides outside the gene matches: 12. In germline, CDR1 is SGHRS, CDR2 YFSETQ. This CDR3 comprises 19 residues. The CDR3 DNA is TGCGCCAGCAGCCACGAAACTAGCGGGAGGGTAAGAGGCACAGATACGCAGTATTTT. Its protein is CASSHETSGRVRGTDTQYF.

Only a few counts were recorded for this clonotype. The gene calls are TRBV5-5 and TRBJ1-2; 10 positions agree with TRBD1. This CDR3 region has 14 residues. Germline CDR1 reads SGHKS; CDR2 reads YYEKEE (reference sequence). The trim removed 4 bases at V and 8 bases at J, leaving 8 bases unmatched. CDR3 DNA sequence: TGTGCCAGCAGCGGAGAGCCGGGACAGGGGGGCTACACCTTC. Its translation: CASSGEPGQGGYTF.

This clonotype has only a few counts. V usage is TRBV6-1 and J usage is TRBJ1-1; 7 nucleotides align to TRBD1. V trimming: 5 bases; J trimming: 1 base; junction bases outside the gene matches: 7. This CDR3 contains 15 residues. Germline lookup yields CDR1 MNHNS and CDR2 SASEGT. CDR3 residues: CASSLNRGPNTEAFF. CDR3 in DNA: TGTGCCAGCAGTCTTAACAGGGGACCGAACACTGAAGCTTTCTTT.

This clonotype was seen once. The genes are TRBV20-1 and TRBJ2-7, with a weak D call TRBD2 (6 bases). Looked up from germline, CDR1 is DFQATT and CDR2 is SNEGSKA (reference sequence). This CDR3 has 14 residues. Deletions cut 5 bases from V and 2 bases from J, with 16 bases between. CDR3 bases: TGCAGTGCTCAAAGGGGACTCAAACCCTACGAGCAGTACTTC. Protein sequence: CSAQRGLKPYEQYF.

The chain links TRBV20-1 to TRBJ1-3, with D hard to call. The CDR3 has 13 amino acids. Germline V gene data show CDR1 as DFQATT and CDR2 as SNEGSKA (reference sequence). Between the trimmed V and J ends, which lost 1 base and 4 bases, there was a span of 8 bases. In DNA, the CDR3 is TGCAGTGCTAGAGGTTTGGGGGGAAACACCATATATTTT. Its translation: CSARGLGGNTIYF.

The sample holds a few counts of this clonotype. The chain carries TRBV5-1 and TRBJ1-6; D might be TRBD1 (6 bases). Germline CDR1 and CDR2: SGHRS and YFSETQ. The CDR3 is 15 residues long. Trimming pared 5 bases from V and 9 bases from J, leaving 18 bases between. The chain's CDR3 is CASSPRDTIGSPLHF. CDR3 nucleotide sequence: TGCGCCAGCAGTCCAAGGGACACGATCGGTTCACCCCTCCACTTT.

This sequence joins TRBV5-1 and TRBJ2-5; 7 bases align to TRBD1. The CDR3 totals 15 residues. Trimming at V came to 0 bases and at J to 2 bases, leaving 4 bases not matched to a gene. Germline V gene sequence: CDR1 SGHRS, CDR2 YFSETQ. The CDR3 protein is CASSLGGQAQETQYF. CDR3 nucleotide sequence: TGCGCCAGCAGCTTGGGCGGACAGGCTCAAGAGACCCAGTACTTC.

The CDR3 sequence: CASSYAGGQRYF. CDR3 bases: TGTGCCAGCAGTTACGCGGGAGGGCAGCGGTACTTC. The chain couples TRBV6-2 or TRBV6-3 to TRBJ2-7, with 9 positions matching TRBD2. Per germline, CDR1 MNHEY and CDR2 SVGEGT. The V gene end was trimmed by 2 bases and the J gene end by 12 bases; junction bases not matched to a gene: 5. The CDR3 length is 12 residues.

Only a few counts were recorded for this clonotype. J is TRBJ2-3 and V is TRBV20-1, with D tentatively TRBD1 or TRBD2 (5 bases each). Per the germline V gene, CDR1 is DFQATT and CDR2 is SNEGSKA (reference sequence). The CDR3 has 15 amino acids. The V and J ends lost 0 bases and 5 bases respectively, with 15 bases between them. CDR3 residues: CSARDGAKRIDTQYF. CDR3 DNA sequence: TGCAGTGCTAGAGACGGGGCGAAAAGAATAGATACGCAGTATTTT.

This clonotype was detected only a few times. The rearrangement uses TRBV12-3 or TRBV12-4 and TRBJ1-2, with TRBD1 identical over 12 bases. Unmatched junction bases numbered 3, after V lost 6 bases and J lost 4 bases. This CDR3 is 14 amino acids long. Written as DNA, the CDR3 is TGTGCCAGCAGAGGGGACAGGGGGCCCTATGGCTACACCTTC. It translates to CASRGDRGPYGYTF.

In nucleotides, the CDR3 is TGTGCCATCAGTGAGTCGGACAATAGGCGCACCGGGGAGCTGTTTTTT. Translating it yields CAISESDNRRTGELFF. The rearrangement links TRBV10-3 to TRBJ2-2, with a weak D call TRBD1 (5 bases). Trimming cost V 0 bases and J 4 bases, with 12 bases left between them. Per germline, CDR1 ENHRY and CDR2 SYGVKD. The CDR3 is 16 residues long.

This chain connects TRBV29-1 to TRBJ1-5; D is perhaps TRBD1 (5 bases). This CDR3 is built from 13 residues. Germline V CDR1 and CDR2: SQVTM, ANQGSEA. Trimming took 6 bases from V and 0 from J, leaving 9 bases between them. The CDR3 sequence: CSVGDHSNQPQHF. CDR3 nucleotides: TGCAGCGTAGGGGATCATAGCAATCAGCCCCAGCATTTT.

The chain employs TRBV4-1 and TRBJ1-1; D unclear. Germline lookup yields CDR1 MGHRA and CDR2 YSYEKL. The CDR3 is 14 amino acids. Trimming pared 0 bases from V and 1 base from J, leaving 6 bases between. The CDR3 spells CASSQDRRNTEAFF. CDR3 nucleotides: TGCGCCAGCAGCCAAGATCGTAGGAACACTGAAGCTTTCTTT.

This chain uses TRBV5-1 with TRBJ2-2; 11 bases fit TRBD2. Germline V gives CDR1 SGHRS, CDR2 YFSETQ. The CDR3 runs to 16 residues. The V and J ends lost 4 bases and 3 bases, in that order; junction bases with no gene match: 5. The CDR3 DNA reads TGCGCCAGCAGCAGGGGACTAGCGGTCGACACCGGGGAGCTGTTTTTT. Its protein is CASSRGLAVDTGELFF.

The chain is built from TRBV20-1 and TRBJ1-2; weak D call: TRBD1 (6 bases). The CDR3 length is 16 residues. Germline V gene lookup returns CDR1 DFQATT and CDR2 SNEGSKA (reference sequence). V lost 3 bases, J lost 4 bases, and 21 bases lay in between. CDR3 nucleotides: TGCAGTGCTAGCCCAACTAACAGGGATCGGGGCTATGGCTACACCTTC. Translation: CSASPTNRDRGYGYTF.

This clonotype came up a few times. The rearrangement links TRBV4-2 to TRBJ2-3; possible D gene TRBD2, 5 bases. CDR3 size: 16 residues. Germline CDR1 LGHNA, CDR2 YNFKEQ. V gave up 0 bases and J gave up 1 base, with 11 bases separating them. The CDR3 region is CASSQDALVGTDTQYF. The CDR3 region has the DNA TGTGCCAGCAGCCAAGATGCACTAGTTGGCACAGATACGCAGTATTTT.

V and J are TRBV7-9 and TRBJ1-4; no reliable D call. V lost 5 bases, J lost 8 bases, and 18 bases lay in between. Germline CDR1 SEHNR, CDR2 FQNEAQ (reference sequence). CDR3 length: 15 amino acids. CDR3 protein: CASSGSVADGEKLFF. CDR3 in DNA: TGTGCCAGCAGCGGTTCGGTGGCAGACGGCGAAAAACTGTTTTTT.

This chain uses TRBV5-6 with TRBJ2-5, with 8 nucleotides matching TRBD1. The germline CDR1 and CDR2 sequences are SGHDT and YYEEEE. V lost 5 bases, J lost 1 base, and 7 bases stayed unmatched. CDR3 length: 15 residues. The CDR3 DNA is TGTGCCAGCAGGGGAAGACAGGGGTTCCAAGAGACCCAGTACTTC. It translates to CASRGRQGFQETQYF.

V is TRBV20-1 and J is TRBJ2-5; TRBD2 matches at 11 bases. CDR3 length: 15 residues. Germline trimming cut 3 bases from V and 5 bases from J; bases unmatched to any gene: 8. Germline V gene sequence: CDR1 DFQATT, CDR2 SNEGSKA (reference sequence). CDR3 sequence (DNA): TGCAGTGCTAGTAAACTAGCGGGAGTCGATGAGACCCAGTACTTC. Amino acids: CSASKLAGVDETQYF.

In this sample, this clonotype turned up a few times. The V and J genes are TRBV7-8 and TRBJ2-1; TRBD2 matches 11 bases. J gave up 8 bases and V 6 bases, and 6 bases lay outside the gene matches. Germline values: CDR1 SGHVS, CDR2 FQNEAQ. The CDR3 covers 14 residues. The DNA of the CDR3 is TGTGCCAGCAGGCCTATAGCGGGAGGGCATGAGCAGTTCTTC. Translated: CASRPIAGGHEQFF.

The genes are TRBV7-8 and TRBJ1-2; D remains ambiguous. The V gene's germline CDR1 is SGHVS and CDR2 FQNEAQ. This CDR3 is built from 15 residues. Trimming pared 0 bases from V and 0 bases from J, leaving 8 bases between. The CDR3 loop reads CASSLAYGTNYGYTF. CDR3 in DNA: TGTGCCAGCAGCTTAGCGTACGGTACTAACTATGGCTACACCTTC.

The chain carries TRBV6-1 and TRBJ2-3, with 7 bases aligning to TRBD2. After removal of 4 bases from V and 2 bases from J, the junction contained 9 bases not matched to a gene. This CDR3 contains 16 residues. Germline V lookup: CDR1 MNHNS, CDR2 SASEGT. This CDR3 is CASSVGGSDYTDTQYF. The CDR3 DNA reads TGTGCCAGCAGTGTGGGGGGGAGCGACTACACAGATACGCAGTATTTT.

This sequence joins TRBV20-1 and TRBJ2-7; 8 bases map to TRBD2. The CDR3 consists of 14 residues. CDR1 and CDR2 from the germline V gene are DFQATT and SNEGSKA (reference sequence). V dropped 5 bases and J dropped 0; count of bases not matched to a gene: 6. CDR3 DNA sequence: TGCAGTGCTTGGGTAGCGGGAAGCTCCTACGAGCAGTACTTC. Its protein product is CSAWVAGSSYEQYF.